Listed below are T cell receptor beta chains from one sample, sequenced in a study of CD8 T cells in Susac syndrome. TCRdb re-analysed the immunoSEQ multiplex PCR reads in MiXCR, keeping a single row per CDR3 protein. The data hold 100,000 to 150,000 distinct CDR3 sequences, with about 95% observed a single time. The source material was CD4+ T cells from PBMCs. Receptors originate from a human donor in good health. The CDR3 runs from the conserved cysteine through the conserved F or W. Each record gives: J gene, V gene, clone size, D gene, CDR3 DNA, CDR3 protein. The D gene is left open where the match is weak. Some rows have no size entry. The others give once, few or many, or a class for an expanded clone.

J: TRBJ1-4; V: TRBV7-9; size: once; D: TRBD1; DNA: TGTGCCGTAAAGAGGGGGCTAAGTGAAAAACTGTTTTTT; CDR3: CAVKRGLSEKLFF
J: TRBJ2-7; V: TRBV5-1; size: .; D: TRBD1; DNA: TGCGCCAGCGGCCGGGACAGAAACGAGCAGTACTTC; CDR3: CASGRDRNEQYF
J: TRBJ2-3; V: TRBV29-1; size: few; D: .; DNA: TGCAGCGTTGCGGGGACAGATACGCAGTATTTT; CDR3: CSVAGTDTQYF
J: TRBJ1-4; V: TRBV5-1; size: .; D: TRBD1; DNA: TGCGCCAGCAGTCGAGGACAGGGCATTAATGAAAAACTGTTTTTT; CDR3: CASSRGQGINEKLFF
J: TRBJ2-7; V: TRBV2; size: .; D: .; DNA: TGTGCCAGCCGGCTCCGGGACTTGCCCTACGAGCAGTACTTC; CDR3: CASRLRDLPYEQYF
J: TRBJ1-2; V: TRBV2; size: .; D: .; DNA: TGTGCCAGCAGCTCCCTCCCGGGGGATGGCTACACCTTC; CDR3: CASSSLPGDGYTF
J: TRBJ2-7; V: TRBV6-6; size: once; D: .; DNA: TGTGCCAGCAGACCCTCTCCGGGGGCGGGAGTGGGCGAGCAGTACTTC; CDR3: CASRPSPGAGVGEQYF
J: TRBJ1-1; V: TRBV19; size: .; D: TRBD1; DNA: TGTGCCAGTAGCGGGGACAGGGTGAAAGCTTTCTTT; CDR3: CASSGDRVKAFF
J: TRBJ1-4; V: TRBV5-1; size: .; D: .; DNA: TGCGCCAGCAGCTTCCAGGAAAAACTGTTTTTT; CDR3: CASSFQEKLFF
J: TRBJ2-1; V: TRBV27; size: .; D: .; DNA: TGTGCCAGCCGGACGCGGATAGGTGAGCAGTTCTTC; CDR3: CASRTRIGEQFF
J: TRBJ2-7; V: TRBV7-9; size: few; D: TRBD2; DNA: TGTGCCAGCAGCTTGGCGGCGGGAGCTTACGAGCAGTACTTC; CDR3: CASSLAAGAYEQYF
J: TRBJ2-2; V: TRBV7-9; size: .; D: .; DNA: TGTGCCAGCAGATCCCCCGGACAGAGGATGACCGGGGAGCTGTTTTTT; CDR3: CASRSPGQRMTGELFF
J: TRBJ1-5; V: TRBV7-2; size: .; D: TRBD1; DNA: TGTGCCAGCAGCGCAGACAGGGTCAATCAGCCCCAGCATTTT; CDR3: CASSADRVNQPQHF
J: TRBJ2-3; V: TRBV5-1; size: .; D: .; DNA: TGCGCCAGCAGCCCAACAGGGCCCCGGCAGTATTTT; CDR3: CASSPTGPRQYF
J: TRBJ2-5; V: TRBV4-1; size: few; D: .; DNA: TGCGCCAGCAGCCAAGATTGGGCTTCAGGAGTGACCCAGTACTTC; CDR3: CASSQDWASGVTQYF
J: TRBJ1-3; V: TRBV27; size: .; D: .; DNA: TGTGCCAGCAGTTTCCAAAGCGGGAGCACCATATATTTT; CDR3: CASSFQSGSTIYF
J: TRBJ1-5; V: TRBV20-1; size: .; D: TRBD1; DNA: TGCAGTGCTCTGGGACAGCCCAGACATAGCAATCAGCCCCAGCATTTT; CDR3: CSALGQPRHSNQPQHF
J: TRBJ1-2; V: TRBV27; size: .; D: .; DNA: TGTGCCAGCAGTGCAAACTACTATGGCTACACCTTC; CDR3: CASSANYYGYTF
J: TRBJ2-5; V: TRBV5-4; size: .; D: .; DNA: TGTGCCAGCAGCCCGACGGGGAGCCAAGAGACCCAGTACTTC; CDR3: CASSPTGSQETQYF
J: TRBJ1-1; V: TRBV5-1; size: .; D: .; DNA: TGCGCCAGCAGGCCGACAAGGAACACTGAAGCTTTCTTT; CDR3: CASRPTRNTEAFF
J: TRBJ2-7; V: TRBV23-1; size: .; D: .; DNA: TGCGCCAGCAGTCAATCGGACTGGATCTACGAGCAGTACTTC; CDR3: CASSQSDWIYEQYF
J: TRBJ2-7; V: TRBV12-3/TRBV12-4; size: .; D: .; DNA: TGTGCCAGCAGTTTACAGTCGGCGTACGAGCAGTACTTC; CDR3: CASSLQSAYEQYF
J: TRBJ2-6; V: TRBV18; size: .; D: TRBD1; DNA: TGTGCCAGCTCACCGGGGACAGGCACCTCTGGGGCCAACGTCCTGACTTTC; CDR3: CASSPGTGTSGANVLTF
J: TRBJ2-1; V: TRBV6-2/TRBV6-3; size: .; D: TRBD2; DNA: TGTGCCAGCAGTTCACCCCTAGCGGGGGCCTACAATGAGCAGTTCTTC; CDR3: CASSSPLAGAYNEQFF
J: TRBJ1-2; V: TRBV27; size: .; D: .; DNA: TGTGCCAGCAGCTCCGGGGGCGGCTATGGCTACATCTTC; CDR3: CASSSGGGYGYIF
J: TRBJ2-5; V: TRBV19; size: .; D: TRBD1; DNA: TGTGCCAGTAGACAGTCCGGACAGGGGCAAGAGACCCAGTACTTC; CDR3: CASRQSGQGQETQYF
J: TRBJ2-1; V: TRBV6-2/TRBV6-3; size: .; D: TRBD2; DNA: TGTGCCAGCACCCCCCAGGAATCAGCGGGAGCCTATGAGCAGTTCTTC; CDR3: CASTPQESAGAYEQFF
J: TRBJ1-4; V: TRBV7-9; size: .; D: .; DNA: TGTGCCAGCAGGACAGGCTTAGGTGAAAAACTGTTTTTT; CDR3: CASRTGLGEKLFF
J: TRBJ2-1; V: TRBV5-1; size: .; D: .; DNA: TGCGCCAGCAGCTCGGGGGCTCGGGGCAATGAGCAGTTCTTC; CDR3: CASSSGARGNEQFF
J: TRBJ1-4; V: TRBV3-1; size: .; D: .; DNA: TGTGCCAGCAGCCAAGGGACGGGGCGCGGTGAAAAACTGTTTTTT; CDR3: CASSQGTGRGEKLFF
J: TRBJ2-6; V: TRBV24-1; size: .; D: .; DNA: TGTGCCACCAGTGATGGGGGCGCTGGGGCCAACGTCCTGACTTTC; CDR3: CATSDGGAGANVLTF
J: TRBJ2-1; V: TRBV18; size: .; D: TRBD2; DNA: TGTGCCAGCTCAAGACCTAGCGGGAGTTGGAATGAGCAGTTCTTC; CDR3: CASSRPSGSWNEQFF
J: TRBJ2-7; V: TRBV3-1; size: .; D: TRBD2; DNA: TGTGCCAGCAGCCCAGAAGGGACTAGCATACAGCAGTACTTC; CDR3: CASSPEGTSIQQYF
J: TRBJ1-1; V: TRBV7-9; size: .; D: .; DNA: TGTGCCAGCAGCCTCCGGGACGGACGCACTGAAGCTTTCTTT; CDR3: CASSLRDGRTEAFF
J: TRBJ2-3; V: TRBV20-1; size: .; D: .; DNA: TGCAGTGCCCCAACCCCAGCCCAACGCACAGATACGCAGTATTTT; CDR3: CSAPTPAQRTDTQYF
J: TRBJ2-6; V: TRBV23-1; size: .; D: TRBD2; DNA: TGCGCCGCGGGGGACTCGAGCTCTGGGGCCAACGTCCTGACTTTC; CDR3: CAAGDSSSGANVLTF
J: TRBJ2-7; V: TRBV7-9; size: .; D: TRBD2; DNA: TGTGCCAGCACCCAGGGACTAGCGGGATACTCCTACGAGCAGTACTTC; CDR3: CASTQGLAGYSYEQYF
J: TRBJ2-7; V: TRBV7-9; size: once; D: TRBD2; DNA: TGTGCCAGCACCCGAGCGGGAGGGTCCTACGAGCAGTACTTC; CDR3: CASTRAGGSYEQYF
J: TRBJ1-4; V: TRBV12-3/TRBV12-4; size: .; D: .; DNA: TGTGCCAGCAGTTCCTCACGCGGAAAACTGTTTTTT; CDR3: CASSSSRGKLFF
J: TRBJ1-1; V: TRBV12-3/TRBV12-4; size: .; D: .; DNA: TGTGCCAGCAGTTTAGGGGGACTGGGGCGGGGGAACCCTGAAGCTTTCTTT; CDR3: CASSLGGLGRGNPEAFF
J: TRBJ2-1; V: TRBV12-5; size: .; D: .; DNA: TGTGCTAGTGGTCCGCCTACAGAAAATGAGCAGTTCTTC; CDR3: CASGPPTENEQFF
J: TRBJ2-7; V: TRBV18; size: .; D: .; DNA: TGTGCCAGCTCTAAACCAGGGACCACCTACGAGCAGTACTTC; CDR3: CASSKPGTTYEQYF
J: TRBJ2-1; V: TRBV5-6; size: .; D: .; DNA: TGTGCCAGCAGCTTGGGGGCGGGGCCCTACAATGAGCAGTTCTTC; CDR3: CASSLGAGPYNEQFF
J: TRBJ1-1; V: TRBV2; size: .; D: .; DNA: TGTGCCAGCAGTGAAGACTGGACCAACACTGAAGCTTTCTTT; CDR3: CASSEDWTNTEAFF
J: TRBJ2-5; V: TRBV28; size: .; D: TRBD1; DNA: TGTGCCAGCAGTTCGGGACAGAGCCAAGAGACCCAGTACTTC; CDR3: CASSSGQSQETQYF
J: TRBJ2-7; V: TRBV28; size: .; D: TRBD2; DNA: TGTGCCAGCTCGGGACTAGGCGGGGTGGACGAGCAGTACTTC; CDR3: CASSGLGGVDEQYF
J: TRBJ2-1; V: TRBV18; size: .; D: .; DNA: TGTGCCAGCTCACCCCTGGGGGCTTCCTACAATGAGCAGTTCTTC; CDR3: CASSPLGASYNEQFF
J: TRBJ2-7; V: TRBV9; size: .; D: .; DNA: TGTGCCAGCAGCGTAGCTGGGGCGGTAGCCCCCCAGTACTTC; CDR3: CASSVAGAVAPQYF
J: TRBJ2-2; V: TRBV7-9; size: .; D: .; DNA: TGTGCCAGCAGCTTACTTGGCACCGGGGAGCTGTTTTTT; CDR3: CASSLLGTGELFF
J: TRBJ2-1; V: TRBV12-3/TRBV12-4; size: .; D: TRBD2; DNA: TGTGCCAGCACCGGCGAGCGGGGTTGGGGTGAGCAGTTCTTC; CDR3: CASTGERGWGEQFF
J: TRBJ2-4; V: TRBV7-2; size: once; D: .; DNA: TGTGCCAGCAGCTTAGGAAGTTCGAGAGCCAAAAACATTCAGTACTTC; CDR3: CASSLGSSRAKNIQYF
J: TRBJ1-5; V: TRBV5-1; size: .; D: TRBD1; DNA: TGCGCCAGCAGCTGGACAGGGGGCGAACAGCCCCAGCATTTT; CDR3: CASSWTGGEQPQHF
J: TRBJ2-7; V: TRBV29-1; size: .; D: TRBD1; DNA: TGCAGCGTTGTAGGGACAGGATTCGGCTACGAGCAGTACTTC; CDR3: CSVVGTGFGYEQYF
J: TRBJ1-1; V: TRBV28; size: .; D: .; DNA: TGTGCCACCCTCAGTCATTACACTGAAGCTTTCTTT; CDR3: CATLSHYTEAFF